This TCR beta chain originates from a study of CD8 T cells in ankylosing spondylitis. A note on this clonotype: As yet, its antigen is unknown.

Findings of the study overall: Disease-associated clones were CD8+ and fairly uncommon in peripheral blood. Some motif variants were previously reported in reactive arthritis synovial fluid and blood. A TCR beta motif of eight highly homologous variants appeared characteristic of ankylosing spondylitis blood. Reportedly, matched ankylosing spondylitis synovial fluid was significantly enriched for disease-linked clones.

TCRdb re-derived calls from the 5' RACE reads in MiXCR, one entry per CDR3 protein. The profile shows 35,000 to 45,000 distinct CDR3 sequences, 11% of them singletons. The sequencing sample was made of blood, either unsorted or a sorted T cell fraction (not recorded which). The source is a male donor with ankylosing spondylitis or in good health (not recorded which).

In DNA form, the CDR3 reads TGCGCCAGCAGCTTGCAGGTCCAAGAGACCCAGTACTTC. It is translated as CASSLQVQETQYF. This chain joins TRBV5-1 and TRBJ2-5; D gene ambiguous. The CDR3 contains 13 residues. Germline V CDR1 and CDR2: SGHRS, YFSETQ. With 1 base removed from V and 1 base from J, the gap between germline ends came to 5 bases.